This TCR beta chain is drawn from a study of T cells in tuberculosis. Study in general: Sequenced TCRs come from CD1B-GMM tetramer-binding T cells.

Repertoires were generated with immunoSEQ multiplex PCR, while TCRdb's copy carries only in-frame clones and drops some. Of about 30,000 clones in the sample, 90% were seen once. The germline V gene has CDR1 MNHEY and CDR2 SVGAGI. The CDR3 is made up of 14 amino acids. Trimming took 5 bases from V and 1 from J; bases not matched to a gene: 3. The receptor was isolated from a donor aged 10 to 29 with latent tuberculosis or without tuberculosis infection. The chain couples TRBV6-5 to TRBJ2-7; 9 nucleotides agree with TRBD1. What was sequenced was PBMCs. The CDR3 protein is CASSKGTGSYEQYF. CDR3 DNA: TGTGCCAGCAGTAAAGGGACAGGGTCCTACGAGCAGTACTTC.